This T cell receptor beta chain was captured by sequencing in a study of tumor-infiltrating lymphocytes in primary liver carcinoma. Study at large: Tumor staging was T1-T3 N0M0; sizes spanned roughly 4.2 to 10 cm across.

With a constant-region primer, TCR beta cDNA was made from around 520 ng of total RNA. Generation of the TCR beta libraries relied on three nested multiplex PCR rounds using slightly modified ARM-PCR. Investigators reported that the first two PCR rounds, at 10 cycles each, used TRBV1-TRBV30 forward primers with a C-beta reverse primer. MiXCR, run by TCRdb on the multiplex PCR reads, gives a single entry per CDR3 protein. The top ten hold about 30% of the sample, which has roughly 25,000 distinct CDR3 sequences, approximately 80% seen once. Germline-derived CDR1 and CDR2 are MNHNS and SASEGT. The CDR3 runs 19 residues. Total RNA and DNA came together from approximately 20-30 mg of bulk tissue without cell sorting. Patients showed chronic HBV infection and an absence of prior treatment. Samples came from superior, inferior, lateral poles and tumor centre. Of note for this clonotype: A read error may produce the germline difference seen at one junction end.

The chain uses TRBV6-1 and TRBJ2-2, with D tentatively TRBD1 or TRBD2 (6 bases each). The source is a woman aged 30 to 39 with primary liver carcinoma and hepatitis B virus infection. Material: liver tumor tissue from sampling region 5. The subset is: tumor region T5, tumor centre. In nucleotides, the CDR3 is TGTGCCAGGAGTGAAACCCTTCCCGGGGGCGCCGCGAACGCCGGGGAGCTGTTTTTC. Residues: CARSETLPGGAANAGELFF.